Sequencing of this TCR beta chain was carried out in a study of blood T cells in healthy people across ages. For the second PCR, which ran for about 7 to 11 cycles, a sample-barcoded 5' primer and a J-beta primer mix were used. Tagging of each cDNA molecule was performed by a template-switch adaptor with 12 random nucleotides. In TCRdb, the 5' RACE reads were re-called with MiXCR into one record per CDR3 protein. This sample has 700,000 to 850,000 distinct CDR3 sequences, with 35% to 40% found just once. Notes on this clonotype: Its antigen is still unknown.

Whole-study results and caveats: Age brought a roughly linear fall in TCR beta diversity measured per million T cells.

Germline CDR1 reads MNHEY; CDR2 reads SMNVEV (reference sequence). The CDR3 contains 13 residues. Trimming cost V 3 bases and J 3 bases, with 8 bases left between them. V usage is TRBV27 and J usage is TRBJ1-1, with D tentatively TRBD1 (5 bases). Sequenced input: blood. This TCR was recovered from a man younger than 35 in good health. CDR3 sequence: CASSFSRDTEAFF. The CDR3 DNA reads TGTGCCAGCAGTTTCAGCAGGGACACTGAAGCTTTCTTT.